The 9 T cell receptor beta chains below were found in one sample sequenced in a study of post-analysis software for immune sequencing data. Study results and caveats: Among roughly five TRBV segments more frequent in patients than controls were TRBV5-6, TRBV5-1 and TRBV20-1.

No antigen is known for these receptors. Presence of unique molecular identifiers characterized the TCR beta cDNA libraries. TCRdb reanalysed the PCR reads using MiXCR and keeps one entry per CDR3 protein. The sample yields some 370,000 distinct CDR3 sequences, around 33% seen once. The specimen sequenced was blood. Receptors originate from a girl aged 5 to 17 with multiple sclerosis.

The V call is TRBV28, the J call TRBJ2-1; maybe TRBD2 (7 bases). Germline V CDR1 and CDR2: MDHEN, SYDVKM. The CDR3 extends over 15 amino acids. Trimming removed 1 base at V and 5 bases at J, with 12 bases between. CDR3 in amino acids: CASSLLGGGHNEQFF. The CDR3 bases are TGTGCCAGCAGTTTATTAGGGGGGGGTCACAATGAGCAGTTCTTC.

CDR3 in amino acids: CASSAPVNGYTF. DNA of the CDR3: TGTGCCAGCAGTGCTCCAGTAAATGGCTACACCTTC. The V gene is TRBV2, the J gene TRBJ1-2, with D unclear. Germline CDR1 is SNHLY and CDR2 is FYNNEI. The ends were cut back, 4 bases at V and 6 bases at J, with 9 bases in the middle. The CDR3 sequence is 12 residues long.

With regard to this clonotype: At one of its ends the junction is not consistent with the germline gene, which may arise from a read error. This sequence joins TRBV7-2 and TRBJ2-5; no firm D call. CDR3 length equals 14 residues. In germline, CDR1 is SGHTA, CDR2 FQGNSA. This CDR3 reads CASSLRTAKEAQYF. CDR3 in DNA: TGTGCCAGTAGCTTAAGAACAGCAAAAGAGGCCCAGTACTTC.

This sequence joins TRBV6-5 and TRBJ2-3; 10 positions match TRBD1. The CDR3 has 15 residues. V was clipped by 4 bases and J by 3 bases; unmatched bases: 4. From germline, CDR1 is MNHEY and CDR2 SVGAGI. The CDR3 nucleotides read TGTGCCAGCAGTTTGGGGGACAGGGGAACAGATACGCAGTATTTT. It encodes CASSLGDRGTDTQYF.

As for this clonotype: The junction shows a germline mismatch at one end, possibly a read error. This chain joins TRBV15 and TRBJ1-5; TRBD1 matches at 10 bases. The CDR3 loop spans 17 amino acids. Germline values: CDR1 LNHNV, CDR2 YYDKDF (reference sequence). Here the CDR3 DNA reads TGTGCCGCCAGCCTGGACAGGGGGAATGTTTTTGGTCAGCCCCAGCATTTT. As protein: CAASLDRGNVFGQPQHF.

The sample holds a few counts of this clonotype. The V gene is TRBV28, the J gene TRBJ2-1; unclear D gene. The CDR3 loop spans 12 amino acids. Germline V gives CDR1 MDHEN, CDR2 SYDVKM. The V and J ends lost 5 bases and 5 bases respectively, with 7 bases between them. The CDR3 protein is CASSARDNEQFF. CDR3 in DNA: TGTGCCAGCAGTGCCAGAGACAATGAGCAGTTCTTC.

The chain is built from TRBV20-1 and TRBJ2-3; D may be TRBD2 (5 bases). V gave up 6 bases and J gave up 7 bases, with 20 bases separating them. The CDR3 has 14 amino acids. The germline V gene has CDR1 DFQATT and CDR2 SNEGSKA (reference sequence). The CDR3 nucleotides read TGCAGTGCACCATTAGCTAAGGGAGTGCATACGCAGTATTTT. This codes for CSAPLAKGVHTQYF.

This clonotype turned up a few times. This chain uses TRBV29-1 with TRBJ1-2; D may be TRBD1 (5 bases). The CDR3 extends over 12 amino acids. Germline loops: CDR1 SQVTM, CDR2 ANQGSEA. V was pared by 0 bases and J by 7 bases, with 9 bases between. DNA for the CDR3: TGCAGCGTTGAAGATGGGGGTTCTGGCTACACCTTC. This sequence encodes CSVEDGGSGYTF.

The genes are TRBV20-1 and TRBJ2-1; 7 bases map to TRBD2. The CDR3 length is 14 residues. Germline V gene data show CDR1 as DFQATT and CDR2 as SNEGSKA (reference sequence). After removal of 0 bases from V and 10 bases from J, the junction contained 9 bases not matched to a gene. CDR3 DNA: TGCAGTGCTAGAGAGCGGGGTCTGGGAGGGGAGCAGTTCTTC. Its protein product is CSARERGLGGEQFF.